The source of this T cell receptor beta chain is a study of T cells in Graves' hyperthyroidism and ophthalmopathy. The CDR3 totals 18 residues. Trimming shortened V by 0 bases and J by 3 bases, and 20 bases separated the two germline ends. From germline, CDR1 is DFQATT and CDR2 SNEGSKA (reference sequence). Findings and caveats of the study: Classification by a 13 V-J model distinguished ophthalmopathy from stable hyperthyroidism. Blood also carried most thyroid clonotypes expanded above 0.001.

From RNA transcripts, TCR beta CDR3 regions were amplified. The HTBI primer set drove a first-round RT-PCR of the TCR CDR3. Each CDR3 protein gets one entry after TCRdb re-called the multiplex PCR reads with MiXCR. The sample includes 300,000 to 400,000 distinct CDR3 sequences, roughly 20% of them seen just once. Remarks on this clonotype: What it recognizes is unknown.

Exclusion of a patient resulted from uncontrolled infection, other autoimmune disease, pregnancy or lactation. Source material: blood. This clonotype originated in a young man with Graves' ophthalmopathy. The V and J genes are TRBV20-1 and TRBJ2-2; D not certain. The CDR3 is CSARDPLGVGSYTGELFF. In DNA form, the CDR3 reads TGCAGTGCTAGAGATCCACTGGGTGTTGGGTCATACACCGGGGAGCTGTTTTTT.